This T cell receptor beta chain was sequenced in a study of blood T cell repertoires in COVID-19. On the study more broadly: Sites across the United States, Italy and Spain contributed samples from acute and convalescent COVID-19.

Those who participated ranged in age from 18 to 89 years and resided in about two dozen US areas. Cohort assignment relied on participant-reported clinical history. Unmatched junction bases numbered 11, after V lost 10 bases and J lost 3 bases. Per the germline V gene, CDR1 is ENHRY and CDR2 is SYGVKD. The CDR3 is 15 amino acids. Repertoires were generated with immunoSEQ multiplex PCR, while TCRdb's copy carries only in-frame clones and drops some. The sample holds 350,000 or so clones, 70% to 90% seen once. The rearrangement joins TRBV10-3 to TRBJ2-2; 7 nucleotides line up with TRBD1. The source of this sequence is a woman between 40 and 55 years old with acute COVID-19. Sequenced material: PBMCs or T cells enriched from blood (not recorded which). CDR3 in DNA: TGTGCCACCTCAGGGACAGACGGTTACACCGGGGAGCTGTTTTTT. Its translation is CATSGTDGYTGELFF.